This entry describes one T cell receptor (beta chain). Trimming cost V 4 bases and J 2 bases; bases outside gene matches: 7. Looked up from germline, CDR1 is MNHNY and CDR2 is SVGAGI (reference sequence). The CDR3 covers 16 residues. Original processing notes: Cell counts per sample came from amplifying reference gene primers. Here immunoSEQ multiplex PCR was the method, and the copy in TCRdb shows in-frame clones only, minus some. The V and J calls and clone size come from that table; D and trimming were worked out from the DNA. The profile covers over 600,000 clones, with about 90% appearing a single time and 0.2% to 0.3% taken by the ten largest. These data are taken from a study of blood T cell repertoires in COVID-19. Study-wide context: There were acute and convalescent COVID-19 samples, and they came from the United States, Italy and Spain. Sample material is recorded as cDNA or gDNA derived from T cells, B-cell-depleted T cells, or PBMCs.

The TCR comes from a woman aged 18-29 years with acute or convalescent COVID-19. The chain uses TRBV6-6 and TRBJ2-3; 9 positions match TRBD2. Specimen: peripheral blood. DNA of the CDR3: TGTGCCAGCAGTTGGAAGACTAGCGGATACACAGATACGCAGTATTTT. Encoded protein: CASSWKTSGYTDTQYF.